This is a list of T cell receptor beta chains from one sample in a study of a mutant IDH1 vaccine in newly diagnosed glioma. The antigens these receptors bind are not known. TCRdb's table, derived via immunoSEQ multiplex PCR, lists solely in-frame clones and lacks some. The sample has tens of thousands of clones; approximately 90% are singletons. Here the sequenced sample was PBMCs, taken from a glioma patient whose treatment included an IDH1 peptide vaccine. These receptor sequences come from a woman aged 40-49 years with glioma. The CDR3 runs from the conserved cysteine through the conserved F or W. A D gene is named only where the DNA matches it firmly. Size values are once, few and many counts, or a class for expanded clones, and some rows have none.

v_gene: TRBV7-2
j_gene: TRBJ2-2
d_gene: -
abundance: -
CDR3nt: TGTGCCAGCAGCTTAGTCGGGCGAAACACCGGGGAGCTGTTTTTT
CDR3aa: CASSLVGRNTGELFF

v_gene: TRBV6-6
j_gene: TRBJ1-1
d_gene: -
abundance: once
CDR3nt: TGTGCCAGCAGTCCTCCCGTCCCGGGAGCTGAAGCTTTCTTT
CDR3aa: CASSPPVPGAEAFF

v_gene: TRBV19
j_gene: TRBJ2-7
d_gene: -
abundance: -
CDR3nt: TGTGCCAGTAGTCCCCCCCAGGGGCGGTACGAGCAGTACTTC
CDR3aa: CASSPPQGRYEQYF

v_gene: TRBV5-6
j_gene: TRBJ2-3
d_gene: TRBD2
abundance: -
CDR3nt: TGTGCCAGCAGTGCCGGGACTAGCGGGTCAGATACGCAGTATTTT
CDR3aa: CASSAGTSGSDTQYF

v_gene: TRBV4-1
j_gene: TRBJ2-1
d_gene: TRBD2
abundance: -
CDR3nt: TGCGCCAGCAGCCTCACCCGGGGGGAAAATGAGCAGTTCTTC
CDR3aa: CASSLTRGENEQFF

v_gene: TRBV7-2
j_gene: TRBJ1-2
d_gene: -
abundance: -
CDR3nt: TGTGCCAGCAGCTTATCCTTGGCCGGGGGGGATGGCTACACCTTC
CDR3aa: CASSLSLAGGDGYTF

v_gene: TRBV4-1
j_gene: TRBJ1-1
d_gene: -
abundance: once
CDR3nt: TGCGCCAGCAGCTATCCTGGGACCAACACTGAAGCTTTCTTT
CDR3aa: CASSYPGTNTEAFF

v_gene: TRBV5-1
j_gene: TRBJ1-4
d_gene: -
abundance: -
CDR3nt: TGCGCCAGCAGCTTGGCCCTGGAAGGGGAGGCTCAACTGTTTTTT
CDR3aa: CASSLALEGEAQLFF

v_gene: TRBV5-4
j_gene: TRBJ1-1
d_gene: -
abundance: -
CDR3nt: TGTGCCAGCCGAGAGTGGGGTAGTCTGAACACTGAAGCTTTCTTT
CDR3aa: CASREWGSLNTEAFF

v_gene: TRBV7-6
j_gene: TRBJ1-4
d_gene: -
abundance: once
CDR3nt: TGTGCCAGCAGCTCCAGAGGAGCACTTAATGAAAAACTGTTTTTT
CDR3aa: CASSSRGALNEKLFF

v_gene: TRBV30
j_gene: TRBJ1-1
d_gene: -
abundance: -
CDR3nt: TGTGCCTGGAGTGTACAGGTGGGGACTGAAGCTTTCTTT
CDR3aa: CAWSVQVGTEAFF

v_gene: TRBV5-1
j_gene: TRBJ1-2
d_gene: -
abundance: -
CDR3nt: TGCGCCAGCAGCTTGGGACATGGCGGATATGGCTACACCTTC
CDR3aa: CASSLGHGGYGYTF

v_gene: TRBV19
j_gene: TRBJ2-1
d_gene: TRBD2
abundance: -
CDR3nt: TGTGCCAGCAGTATGACGGGACTAGCCTACAATGAGCAGTTCTTC
CDR3aa: CASSMTGLAYNEQFF

v_gene: TRBV9
j_gene: TRBJ2-2
d_gene: TRBD2
abundance: -
CDR3nt: TGTGCCAGCAGCGCAATTTCGGGACTAGCGACCTACACCGGGGAGCTGTTTTTT
CDR3aa: CASSAISGLATYTGELFF

v_gene: TRBV7-2
j_gene: TRBJ1-1
d_gene: -
abundance: few
CDR3nt: TGTGCCAGCAGCTTAGTGGCAGGGGTGAACACTGAAGCTTTCTTT
CDR3aa: CASSLVAGVNTEAFF

v_gene: TRBV5-1
j_gene: TRBJ2-7
d_gene: -
abundance: -
CDR3nt: TGCGCCAGCAGCTTGGGGACAAGTACCTACGAGCAGTACTTC
CDR3aa: CASSLGTSTYEQYF

v_gene: TRBV2
j_gene: TRBJ1-5
d_gene: TRBD1
abundance: medium-sized
CDR3nt: TGTGCCAGCAGACTAGGGACAGGGGGCTATCAGCCCCAGCATTTT
CDR3aa: CASRLGTGGYQPQHF

v_gene: TRBV6-5
j_gene: TRBJ2-7
d_gene: -
abundance: -
CDR3nt: TGTGCCAGCAGTTACAGCTTAACAGGGATCCCCTACGAGCAGTACTTC
CDR3aa: CASSYSLTGIPYEQYF

v_gene: TRBV5-1
j_gene: TRBJ1-2
d_gene: -
abundance: -
CDR3nt: TGCGCCAGCAGCTTTGATTCGACAGGCCCACCGGGCTACACCTTC
CDR3aa: CASSFDSTGPPGYTF

v_gene: TRBV30
j_gene: TRBJ2-1
d_gene: -
abundance: once
CDR3nt: TGTGCCGGCCCGGCTAATGAGCAGTTCTTC
CDR3aa: CAGPANEQFF

v_gene: TRBV6-4
j_gene: TRBJ1-2
d_gene: -
abundance: -
CDR3nt: TGTGCCAGCAGTGACTCAAGGGATAGCTCTGGCTACACCTTC
CDR3aa: CASSDSRDSSGYTF

v_gene: TRBV19
j_gene: TRBJ1-4
d_gene: -
abundance: -
CDR3nt: TGTGCCAGTAGTATTTTAACGGCCCCAGAAAAACTGTTTTTT
CDR3aa: CASSILTAPEKLFF

v_gene: TRBV4-3
j_gene: TRBJ1-1
d_gene: -
abundance: once
CDR3nt: TGCGCCAGCAGCCAAGTTGCGGGAGGGGTGAGTTGTGAAGCTTTCTTT
CDR3aa: CASSQVAGGVSCEAFF

v_gene: TRBV11-2
j_gene: TRBJ1-2
d_gene: -
abundance: -
CDR3nt: TGTGCCAGCAGCTTAGGATCACTCGGACGGAACTATGGCTACACCTTC
CDR3aa: CASSLGSLGRNYGYTF

v_gene: TRBV9
j_gene: TRBJ1-3
d_gene: -
abundance: -
CDR3nt: TGTGCCAGCAGCGTAGGCGTCCCAGGGGATGGAAACACCATATATTTT
CDR3aa: CASSVGVPGDGNTIYF

v_gene: TRBV11-2
j_gene: TRBJ2-2
d_gene: TRBD1
abundance: -
CDR3nt: TGTGCCAGCAGCTTAGGGTGGCAGGGGGTTTGGAACAACACCGGGGAGCTGTTTTTT
CDR3aa: CASSLGWQGVWNNTGELFF

v_gene: TRBV5-1
j_gene: TRBJ2-7
d_gene: TRBD2
abundance: -
CDR3nt: TGCGCCAGCAACAATGGAGGACTAGCGGGAGCCCACGAGCAGTACTTC
CDR3aa: CASNNGGLAGAHEQYF